Below, 7 T cell receptor beta chains from the same sample are listed, as sequenced in a study of shared clonotypes between healthy human individuals. The data were produced by immunoSEQ multiplex PCR, yet TCRdb's version contains in-frame clones alone and is incomplete. The table has hundreds of thousands of clones, more than 70% seen once. Sequencing was performed on memory CD4+ T cells sorted from blood. Indicated subset: CD45RA-negative fraction. These TCRs come from a woman aged 25 to 39 in good health.

V gene TRBV5-5 combines with J gene TRBJ1-2, with a tentative D call TRBD1 (5 bases). CDR1 SGHKS and CDR2 YYEKEE come from the germline V gene (reference sequence). The germline V and J ends were trimmed by 1 base and 0 bases, with 16 bases remaining between them. The CDR3 covers 17 residues. CDR3 nucleotides: TGTGCCAGCAGCTTGTCTGGGGGAACCGCTTCTAACTATGGCTACACCTTC. Translating gives CASSLSGGTASNYGYTF.

The chain uses TRBV7-8 and TRBJ1-2, with 8 positions matching TRBD1. The V gene's germline CDR1 is SGHVS and CDR2 FQNEAQ. This CDR3 has 14 residues. Trimming cost V 1 base and J 4 bases; bases outside gene matches: 2. CDR3: CASSLEDRVYGYTF. DNA of the CDR3: TGTGCCAGCAGCTTAGAGGACAGGGTCTATGGCTACACCTTC. Full variable domain (outside the CDR3, taken from reference TRBV7-8 and TRBJ1-2): GAGVSQSPRYKVAKRGQDVALRCDPISGHVSLFWYQQALGQGPEFLTYFQNEAQLDKSGLPSDRFFAERPEGSVSTLKIQRTQQEDSAVYLCASSLEDRVYGYTFGSGTRLTVV.

This clone was picked up a small number of times. The rearrangement links TRBV7-8 to TRBJ2-2; TRBD1 matches at 10 bases. V shed 9 bases, J shed 1 base, and the junction held 11 bases outside the gene matches. CDR1 and CDR2 from the germline V gene are SGHVS and FQNEAQ. CDR3 length equals 17 residues. The CDR3 DNA reads as TGTGCCAGTAGACCAGGACAGGGGGTTATGAACACCGGGGAGCTGTTTTTT. Translation: CASRPGQGVMNTGELFF.

The sample holds one count of this clone. J is TRBJ2-1 and V is TRBV5-6, with D tentatively TRBD2 (6 bases). The V end lost 2 bases, the J end lost 2 bases, and 11 bases lay between the germline ends. The length of the CDR3 is 15 residues. The germline gives CDR1 SGHDT, CDR2 YYEEEE. CDR3 DNA sequence: TGTGCCAGCAGCTTCTCTAGCGTAGCCTACAATGAGCAGTTCTTC. Translated, it gives CASSFSSVAYNEQFF.

This sequence joins TRBV18 and TRBJ1-5; 7 nucleotides agree with TRBD1. Germline lookup yields CDR1 KGHSH and CDR2 LQKENI. The trim removed 6 bases at V and 0 bases at J, leaving 2 bases unmatched. The CDR3 contains 14 residues. For the CDR3, the DNA is TGTGCCAGCTCGGGACAGAGTAGCAATCAGCCCCAGCATTTT. Translating it yields CASSGQSSNQPQHF.

V gene TRBV5-1 combines with J gene TRBJ2-6, with D unclear. Per germline, CDR1 SGHRS and CDR2 YFSETQ. The CDR3 spans 17 residues. V lost 0 bases and J lost 0, with 10 bases in between. CDR3 sequence (DNA): TGCGCCAGCAGCTTGGAGGGCAGATCCTCTGGGGCCAACGTCCTGACTTTC. Protein: CASSLEGRSSGANVLTF. The full variable domain, its missing parts supplied by reference TRBV5-1 and TRBJ2-6, is KAGVTQTPRYLIKTRGQQVTLSCSPISGHRSVSWYQQTPGQGLQFLFEYFSETQRNKGNFPGRFSGRQFSNSRSEMNVSTLELGDSALYLCASSLEGRSSGANVLTFGAGSRLTVL.

This sequence joins TRBV5-1 and TRBJ2-1; TRBD2 might be the D (6 bases). CDR3 size: 15 residues. Germline V gene lookup returns CDR1 SGHRS and CDR2 YFSETQ. Between the trimmed V and J ends, which lost 0 bases and 5 bases, there was a span of 12 bases. The CDR3: CASSLGGDGHNEQFF. The CDR3 bases are TGCGCCAGCAGCTTGGGCGGGGACGGACACAATGAGCAGTTCTTC. Full variable domain (missing parts from reference TRBV5-1 and TRBJ2-1): KAGVTQTPRYLIKTRGQQVTLSCSPISGHRSVSWYQQTPGQGLQFLFEYFSETQRNKGNFPGRFSGRQFSNSRSEMNVSTLELGDSALYLCASSLGGDGHNEQFFGPGTRLTVL.